This T cell receptor (beta chain) was recovered during a study of OX40 agonist ivuxolimab in advanced cancers. Notes on the study in general: In a subset of nonresponders, normalized T-cell clonal expansion was also low.

As to this clone: Antigen specificity is unknown.

This CDR3 is 18 amino acids long. In germline, CDR1 is MNHNS, CDR2 SASEGT. V was cut by 4 bases and J by 0 bases, with 16 bases left in between. The method was immunoSEQ multiplex PCR; TCRdb's version includes in-frame clones alone and lacks a portion of them. The sample yields more than 40,000 clones, about nine tenths seen once. This sequence joins TRBV6-1 and TRBJ2-6; TRBD2 is a possible D gene (5 bases). The sample consisted of CD4+ or CD8+ T cells sorted from blood, taken in a trial of the OX40 agonist ivuxolimab. This clonotype originated in an adult with an advanced solid tumor such as melanoma, head and neck, liver or kidney cancer. The DNA of the CDR3 is TGTGCCAGCAGTGTTCGGGGAGTGACTCTCTCTGGGGCCAACGTCCTGACTTTC. Its translation: CASSVRGVTLSGANVLTF.